This TCR beta chain was sequenced in a study of cytomegalovirus exposure and HLA in healthy donors. PCR amplification relied on 60 Vbeta primers (plus 13 Jbeta primers). The method was immunoSEQ multiplex PCR; TCRdb's version includes in-frame clones alone and lacks a portion of them. The table has 110,000 or so clones, 65% to 80% seen once. Germline loops: CDR1 SGHTA, CDR2 FQGNSA. Trimming removed 5 bases from V and 8 bases from J; junction bases left unmatched: 8. This CDR3 is 15 amino acids long. Sequencing was performed on PBMCs. This sequence originates from a man between 35 and 55 years old in good health and CMV-seropositive. V gene TRBV7-2 combines with J gene TRBJ2-1; TRBD1 matches at 11 bases. The CDR3 region is CASSPRDRGRYEQFF. For the CDR3, the DNA is TGTGCCAGCAGCCCAAGGGACAGGGGGAGGTATGAGCAGTTCTTC.